This paragraph reports one TCR beta chain. These data are taken from a study of HIV-infected patients and healthy controls. The length of the CDR3 is 14 residues. The ends were cut back, 0 bases at V and 7 bases at J, with 9 bases in the middle. Germline V CDR1 and CDR2: LGHNA, YSLEER. One entry per CDR3 protein results from TCRdb running MiXCR on the 5' RACE reads. Of 70,000 or so distinct CDR3 sequences listed, about 15% are singletons. The J gene is TRBJ2-2, the V gene TRBV4-3; no clear D. The clonotype comes from a human donor in good health. Sequencing input: CD4+ T cells from blood. The CDR3 here is CASSQELNGGELFF. CDR3 nucleotides: TGCGCCAGCAGCCAAGAGTTGAACGGCGGGGAGCTGTTTTTT.